These T cell receptor beta chains were read from a single sample in a study of T-cell reconstitution after alpha-beta-depleted transplantation in children. TCRdb itself ran the PCR reads through MiXCR, one entry per CDR3 protein. The table includes some 830,000 distinct CDR3 sequences, 15% to 20% detected once. The sequencing here drew on PBMCs, mostly from graft donor cells, taken 360 days after TCRalphabeta/CD19-depleted stem cell transplant. The receptor source for this set is a male patient younger than 18 who had a stem cell transplant for acute lymphoblastic leukemia, so the T cells may come from the graft donor. CDR3s include the opening cysteine and the closing phenylalanine or tryptophan. Each record gives: D gene, V gene, CDR3 length, J gene, CDR3 DNA, CDR3 protein. A D gene is named only where the DNA matches it firmly.

d_gene: TRBD2; v_gene: TRBV3-1; len: 18; j_gene: TRBJ2-2; CDR3nt: TGTGCCAGTGATCGGGGGACTAGCGGGAGACCGGGCACCGGGGAGCTGTTTTTT; CDR3aa: CASDRGTSGRPGTGELFF
d_gene: -; v_gene: TRBV5-1; len: 16; j_gene: TRBJ2-4; CDR3nt: TGCGCCAGCTCTCCATTTCAGGGAATAGGGGAGAACATTCAGTACTTC; CDR3aa: CASSPFQGIGENIQYF
d_gene: TRBD1; v_gene: TRBV4-1; len: 17; j_gene: TRBJ1-1; CDR3nt: TGCGCCAGCAGCCAAGGGACAGGGATAATCCTCTCTCGGTTAGCTTTCTTT; CDR3aa: CASSQGTGIILSRLAFF
d_gene: TRBD2; v_gene: TRBV19; len: 17; j_gene: TRBJ2-4; CDR3nt: TGTGCCAGTAGTCCCCCCGGGACTAGCGGAGCCAAAAACATTCAGTACTTC; CDR3aa: CASSPPGTSGAKNIQYF
d_gene: -; v_gene: TRBV24-1; len: 15; j_gene: TRBJ2-7; CDR3nt: TGTGCCACCAGTGATTTGTGGCATCCCTCCTACGAGCAGTACTTC; CDR3aa: CATSDLWHPSYEQYF
d_gene: TRBD1; v_gene: TRBV5-1; len: 15; j_gene: TRBJ2-7; CDR3nt: TGCGCCAGCAGTCGGGACAGCCGACGGTCCTACGAGCAGTACTTC; CDR3aa: CASSRDSRRSYEQYF
d_gene: TRBD2; v_gene: TRBV20-1; len: 13; j_gene: TRBJ2-7; CDR3nt: TGCAGTGCTAAACTAGCGGCATACTACGAGCAGTACTTC; CDR3aa: CSAKLAAYYEQYF
d_gene: TRBD2; v_gene: TRBV20-1; len: 16; j_gene: TRBJ2-7; CDR3nt: TGCAGTGCTAGGGACGGGACTAGCGGGAGCATCTACGAGCAGTACTTC; CDR3aa: CSARDGTSGSIYEQYF
d_gene: -; v_gene: TRBV12-3/TRBV12-4; len: 10; j_gene: TRBJ1-1; CDR3nt: TGTGCCCTCTCCGGGGATGAAGCTTTCTTT; CDR3aa: CALSGDEAFF
d_gene: -; v_gene: TRBV11-2; len: 13; j_gene: TRBJ2-7; CDR3nt: TGTGCCAGCAGCTGGAAGAACTCCTACGAGCAGTACTTC; CDR3aa: CASSWKNSYEQYF
d_gene: -; v_gene: TRBV21-1; len: 16; j_gene: TRBJ2-5; CDR3nt: TGTGCCAGCAGCAAAGCACGGGAGAGGGCCGGGGAGACCCAGTACTTC; CDR3aa: CASSKARERAGETQYF